The clone carrying this T cell receptor (beta chain) was observed a few times. TCRdb called the 5' RACE reads again in MiXCR, with one record for every CDR3 protein. The top ten hold 0.85% of the sample, which has about 240,000 distinct CDR3 sequences, about 7% seen once. Trimming removed 7 bases from V and 2 bases from J, with 16 bases in between. The CDR3 extends over 15 amino acids. Germline lookup yields CDR1 LGHNA and CDR2 YNFKEQ. This sample is drawn from a study of T cells after yellow fever vaccination. The clonotype originates from a man aged 30-40 years who received the YFV17D yellow fever vaccine. V gene TRBV4-2 combines with J gene TRBJ2-3; D call uncertain. This material consisted of CD4+ T cells sorted from PBMCs, taken 15 days after the yellow fever booster vaccination. The CDR3 protein is CASTPSELDTDTQYF. CDR3 bases: TGTGCCAGCACCCCGTCGGAGTTGGACACAGATACGCAGTATTTT.